This T cell receptor (beta chain) was found in a study of shared clonotypes between healthy human individuals. Study-wide points: Of the naive CD4 clonotypes, around 5.2% were shared across a handful of donors.

The authors divided CD4+ cells into CD45RA+ naive and CD45RA-negative memory subsets. Measured with immunoSEQ multiplex PCR; TCRdb has only the in-frame clones, and not every one. Among 740,000 or so clones, around 73% were seen once, and the ten largest hold more than 1.5%. Deletions cut 6 bases from V and 9 bases from J, with 18 bases between. CDR1 and CDR2 (germline): SNHLY, FYNNEI. The CDR3 has 14 amino acids. Note on this clone: Its antigen is not identified.

The receptor was isolated from a woman in her twenties or thirties in good health. The material sequenced was memory CD4+ T cells sorted from blood. Subset in this sample: CD45RA-negative fraction. The chain is built from TRBV2 and TRBJ2-1; either TRBD1 or TRBD2 may fit D (7 bases each). CDR3 amino acids: CASRKPDREGEQFF. The CDR3 DNA follows: TGTGCCAGCAGGAAACCCGACAGGGAGGGTGAGCAGTTCTTC.